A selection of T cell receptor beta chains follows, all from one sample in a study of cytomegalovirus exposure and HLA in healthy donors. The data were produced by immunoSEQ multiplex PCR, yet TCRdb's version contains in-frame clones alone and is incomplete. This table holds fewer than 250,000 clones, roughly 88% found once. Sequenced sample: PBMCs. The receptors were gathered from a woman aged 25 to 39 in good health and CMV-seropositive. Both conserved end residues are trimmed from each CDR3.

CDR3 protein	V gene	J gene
AWRVVDEQF	TRBV30	TRBJ2-1
ASSPEGPGMNTQY	TRBV7-3	TRBJ2-3
ASSLRLAGHEQY	TRBV11-3	TRBJ2-7
ASSLLAGGGVYEQY	TRBV27	TRBJ2-7
ASSPSV	TRBV7-9	TRBJ1-1
ASSLDRGHGYT	TRBV11-2	TRBJ1-2
ASIATATYTDTQY	TRBV2	TRBJ2-3
ASSFGRVGDEQY	TRBV7-8	TRBJ2-7
ASSTFPANYGYT	TRBV19	TRBJ1-2
ACERLNEKLF	TRBV30	TRBJ1-4
ASSLKRIGYEQY	TRBV7-6	TRBJ2-7
ASSPLTPIEQY	TRBV28	TRBJ2-7
ASGPSEETQY	TRBV5-6	TRBJ2-5
ASSHPGQGGWEQF	TRBV4-2	TRBJ2-1
ASSEEANLRETQY	TRBV9	TRBJ2-5
ASTDQKRYEQY	TRBV28	TRBJ2-7
ASSIPLAGGPAEQF	TRBV7-3	TRBJ2-1
AWRIQGGFSGNTIY	TRBV30	TRBJ1-3
ASSEGGTANYGYT	TRBV6-1	TRBJ1-2
SVGLAGGPQETQY	TRBV29-1	TRBJ2-5
ASSFGTGGYNEQF	TRBV28	TRBJ2-1
ASSKGFGRLYEQY	TRBV19	TRBJ2-7
ASSMFSGDTQY	TRBV19	TRBJ2-3
ASSRSTGGPYNEQF	TRBV19	TRBJ2-1
ACAGTGGGQPQH	TRBV30	TRBJ1-5
ASSPSVDSNQPQH	TRBV18	TRBJ1-5
ASSLRTSGRYEQY	TRBV28	TRBJ2-7
ASSLIVQHPLDIQY	TRBV28	TRBJ2-4
AWSVGGISGANVLT	TRBV30	TRBJ2-6
ASGQGMHTEAF	TRBV6-6	TRBJ1-1
ASSEAQGSVLF	TRBV2	TRBJ1-4
ASLREGETQY	TRBV2	TRBJ2-5